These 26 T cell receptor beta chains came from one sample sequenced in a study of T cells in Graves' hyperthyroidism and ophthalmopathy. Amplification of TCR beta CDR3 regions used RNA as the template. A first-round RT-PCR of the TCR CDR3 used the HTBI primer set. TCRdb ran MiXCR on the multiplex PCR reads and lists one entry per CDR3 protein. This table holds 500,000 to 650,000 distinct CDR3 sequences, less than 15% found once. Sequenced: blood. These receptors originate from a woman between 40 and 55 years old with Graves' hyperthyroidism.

CDR3 sequence: CSVEYFREGGDTQYF. CDR3 coding DNA: TGCAGCGTTGAATATTTCCGGGAAGGGGGGGATACGCAGTATTTT. The rearrangement joins TRBV29-1 to TRBJ2-3; D tentatively reads TRBD1 or TRBD2 (6 bases each). This CDR3 is 15 amino acids long. V dropped 2 bases and J dropped 6 bases, with 18 bases sitting between them. The germline V gene has CDR1 SQVTM and CDR2 ANQGSEA.

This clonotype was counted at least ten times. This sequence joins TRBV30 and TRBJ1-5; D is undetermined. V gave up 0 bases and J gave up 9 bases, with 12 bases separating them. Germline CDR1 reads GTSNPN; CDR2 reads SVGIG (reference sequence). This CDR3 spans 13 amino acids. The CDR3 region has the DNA TGTGCCTGGAGTGTACGGAGTCTATTGCCCCAGCATTTT. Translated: CAWSVRSLLPQHF. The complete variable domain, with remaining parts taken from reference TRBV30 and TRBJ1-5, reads SQTIHQWPATLVQPVGSPLSLECTVEGTSNPNLYWYRQAAGRGLQLLFYSVGIGQISSEVPQNLSASRPQDRQFILSSKKLLLSDSGFYLCAWSVRSLLPQHFGDGTRLSIL.

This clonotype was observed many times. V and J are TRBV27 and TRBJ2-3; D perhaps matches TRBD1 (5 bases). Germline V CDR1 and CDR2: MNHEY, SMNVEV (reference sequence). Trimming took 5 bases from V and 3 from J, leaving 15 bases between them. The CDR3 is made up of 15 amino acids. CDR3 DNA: TGTGCCAGCAGTCCTAGGCAGGGTGTGACAGATACGCAGTATTTT. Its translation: CASSPRQGVTDTQYF.

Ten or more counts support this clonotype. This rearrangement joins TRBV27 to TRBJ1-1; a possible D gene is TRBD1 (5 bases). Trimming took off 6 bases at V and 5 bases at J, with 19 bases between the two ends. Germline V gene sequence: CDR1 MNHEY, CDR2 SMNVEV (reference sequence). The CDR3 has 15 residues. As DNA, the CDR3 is TGTGCCAGCAGACCCCAACCACAGGTTCCGACTGAAGCTTTCTTT. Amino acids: CASRPQPQVPTEAFF.

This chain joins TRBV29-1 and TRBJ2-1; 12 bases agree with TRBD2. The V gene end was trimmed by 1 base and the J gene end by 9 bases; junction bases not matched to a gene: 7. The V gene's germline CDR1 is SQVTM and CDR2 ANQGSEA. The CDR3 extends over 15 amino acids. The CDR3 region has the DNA TGCAGCGTTGAAGCGGAGGCTAGCGGGAGGGTTGAGCAGTTCTTC. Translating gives CSVEAEASGRVEQFF.

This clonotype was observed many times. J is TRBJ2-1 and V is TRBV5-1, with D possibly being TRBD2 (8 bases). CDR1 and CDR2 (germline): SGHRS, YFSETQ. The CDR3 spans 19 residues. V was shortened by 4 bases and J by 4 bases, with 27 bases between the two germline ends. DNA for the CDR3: TGCGCCAGCAGCGGCGACAGGGAACTTAGCGGGGCCTATTACAATGAGCAGTTCTTC. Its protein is CASSGDRELSGAYYNEQFF.

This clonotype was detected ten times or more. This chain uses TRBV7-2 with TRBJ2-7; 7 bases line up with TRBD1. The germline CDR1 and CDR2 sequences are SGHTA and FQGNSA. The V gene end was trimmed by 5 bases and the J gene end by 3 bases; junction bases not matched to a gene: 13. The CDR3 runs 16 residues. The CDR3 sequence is CASSPRGQSYYYEQYF. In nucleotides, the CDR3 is TGTGCCAGCAGCCCCAGGGGACAGAGCTACTACTACGAGCAGTACTTC. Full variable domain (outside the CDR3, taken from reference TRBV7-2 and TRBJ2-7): GAGVSQSPSNKVTEKGKDVELRCDPISGHTALYWYRQSLGQGLEFLIYFQGNSAPDKSGLPSDRFSAERTGGSVSTLTIQRTQQEDSAVYLCASSPRGQSYYYEQYFGPGTRLTVT.

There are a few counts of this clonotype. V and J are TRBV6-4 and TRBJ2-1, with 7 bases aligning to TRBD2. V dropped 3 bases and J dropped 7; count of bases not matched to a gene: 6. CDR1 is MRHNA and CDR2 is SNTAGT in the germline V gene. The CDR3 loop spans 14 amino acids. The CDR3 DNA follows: TGTGCCAGCAGTGATGGTGGCGGGGGTAATGAGCAGTTCTTC. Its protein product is CASSDGGGGNEQFF.

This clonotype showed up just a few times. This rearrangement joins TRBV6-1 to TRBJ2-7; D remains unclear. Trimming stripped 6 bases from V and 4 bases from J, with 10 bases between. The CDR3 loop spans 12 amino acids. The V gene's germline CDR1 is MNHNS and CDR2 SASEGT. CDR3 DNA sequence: TGTGCCAGCAGGTCCCAGAGTTACGAGCAGTACTTC. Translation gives CASRSQSYEQYF.

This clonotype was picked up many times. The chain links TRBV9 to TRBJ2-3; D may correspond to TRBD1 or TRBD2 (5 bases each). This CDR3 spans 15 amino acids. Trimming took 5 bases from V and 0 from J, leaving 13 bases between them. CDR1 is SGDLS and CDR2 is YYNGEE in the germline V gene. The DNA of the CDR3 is TGTGCCAGCAGTGTTGACGGGACGAGCACAGATACGCAGTATTTT. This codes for CASSVDGTSTDTQYF.

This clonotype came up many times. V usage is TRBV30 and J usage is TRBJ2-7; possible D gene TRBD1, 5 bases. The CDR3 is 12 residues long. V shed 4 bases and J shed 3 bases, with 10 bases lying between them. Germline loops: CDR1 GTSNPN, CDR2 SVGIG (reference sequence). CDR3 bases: TGTGCCTGGACCAAGGGGTACTACGAGCAGTACTTC. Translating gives CAWTKGYYEQYF.

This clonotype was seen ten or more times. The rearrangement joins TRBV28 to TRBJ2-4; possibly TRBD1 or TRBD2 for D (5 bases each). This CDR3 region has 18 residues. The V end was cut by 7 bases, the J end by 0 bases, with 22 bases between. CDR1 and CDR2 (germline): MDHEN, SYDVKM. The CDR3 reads CASTKRGAGSLAKNIQYF. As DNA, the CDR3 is TGTGCCAGCACCAAAAGAGGGGCAGGAAGCCTAGCCAAAAACATTCAGTACTTC.

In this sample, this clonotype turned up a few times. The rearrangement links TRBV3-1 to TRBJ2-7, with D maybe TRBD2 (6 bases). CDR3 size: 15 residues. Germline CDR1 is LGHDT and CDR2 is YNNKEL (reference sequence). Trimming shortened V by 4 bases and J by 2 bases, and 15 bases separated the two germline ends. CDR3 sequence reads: CASSLLSTRPYEQYF. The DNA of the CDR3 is TGTGCCAGCAGCCTTCTCTCGACTAGACCCTACGAGCAGTACTTC.

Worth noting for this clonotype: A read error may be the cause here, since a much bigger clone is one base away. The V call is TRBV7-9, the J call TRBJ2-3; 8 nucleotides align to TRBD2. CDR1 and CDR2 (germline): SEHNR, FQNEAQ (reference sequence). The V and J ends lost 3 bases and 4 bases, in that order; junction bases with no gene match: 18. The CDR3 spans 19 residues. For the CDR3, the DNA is TGTGCCAGCAGCTTCACTAGCGGACAACCGGAATGGAGCGCAGATACGCAGTATTTT. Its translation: CASSFTSGQPEWSADTQYF.

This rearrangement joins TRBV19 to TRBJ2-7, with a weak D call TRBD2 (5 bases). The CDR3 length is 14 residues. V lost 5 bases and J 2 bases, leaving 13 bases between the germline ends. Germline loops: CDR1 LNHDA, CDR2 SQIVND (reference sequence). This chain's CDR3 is CASSDIASTYEQYF. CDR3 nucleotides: TGTGCCAGTAGTGATATAGCGTCTACCTACGAGCAGTACTTC.

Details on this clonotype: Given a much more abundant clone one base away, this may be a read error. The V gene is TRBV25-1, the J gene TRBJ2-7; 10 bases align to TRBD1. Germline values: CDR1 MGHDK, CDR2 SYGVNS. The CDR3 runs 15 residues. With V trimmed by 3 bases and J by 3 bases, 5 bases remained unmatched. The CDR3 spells CASSDSGTGVYEQYF. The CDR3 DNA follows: TGTGCCAGCAGTGATTCCGGGACAGGGGTCTACGAGCAGTACTTC.

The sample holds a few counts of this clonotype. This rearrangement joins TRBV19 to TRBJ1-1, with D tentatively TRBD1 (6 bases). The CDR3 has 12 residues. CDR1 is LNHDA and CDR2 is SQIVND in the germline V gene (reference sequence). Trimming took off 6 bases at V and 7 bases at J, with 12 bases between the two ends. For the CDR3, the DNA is TGTGCCAGTAGCCGCGAACAGGGTGAAGCTTTCTTT. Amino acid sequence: CASSREQGEAFF.

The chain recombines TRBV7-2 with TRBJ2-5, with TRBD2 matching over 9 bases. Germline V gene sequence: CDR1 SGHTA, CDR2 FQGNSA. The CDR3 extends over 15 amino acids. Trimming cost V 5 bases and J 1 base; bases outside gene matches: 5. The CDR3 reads CASSPGGRAQETQYF. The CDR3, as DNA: TGTGCCAGCAGCCCGGGCGGGAGGGCCCAAGAGACCCAGTACTTC.

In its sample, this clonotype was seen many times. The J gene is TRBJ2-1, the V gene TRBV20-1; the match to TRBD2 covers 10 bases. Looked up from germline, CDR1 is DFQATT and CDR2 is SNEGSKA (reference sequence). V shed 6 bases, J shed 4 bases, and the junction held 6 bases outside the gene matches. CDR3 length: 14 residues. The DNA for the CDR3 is TGCAGTGCCACCACTAGCGGGGCGTACAATGAGCAGTTCTTC. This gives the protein CSATTSGAYNEQFF.

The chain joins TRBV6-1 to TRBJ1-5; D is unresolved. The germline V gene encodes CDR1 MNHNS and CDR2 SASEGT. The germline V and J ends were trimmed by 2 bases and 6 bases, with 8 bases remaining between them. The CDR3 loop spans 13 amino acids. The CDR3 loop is CASSEIVSQPQHF. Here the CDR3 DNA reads TGTGCCAGCAGTGAAATCGTAAGTCAGCCCCAGCATTTT.

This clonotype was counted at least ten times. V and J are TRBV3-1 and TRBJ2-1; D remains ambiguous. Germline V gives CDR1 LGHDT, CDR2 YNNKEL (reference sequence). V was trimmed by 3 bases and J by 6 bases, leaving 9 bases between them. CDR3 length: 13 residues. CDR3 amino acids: CASSQRGVNEQFF. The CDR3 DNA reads TGTGCCAGCAGCCAGAGAGGTGTCAATGAGCAGTTCTTC.

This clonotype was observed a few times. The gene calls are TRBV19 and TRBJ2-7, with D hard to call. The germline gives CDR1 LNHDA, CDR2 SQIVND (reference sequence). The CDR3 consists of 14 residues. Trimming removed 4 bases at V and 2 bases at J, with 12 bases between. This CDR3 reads CASSRTSVAYEQYF. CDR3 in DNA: TGTGCCAGTAGTAGAACAAGCGTCGCCTACGAGCAGTACTTC.

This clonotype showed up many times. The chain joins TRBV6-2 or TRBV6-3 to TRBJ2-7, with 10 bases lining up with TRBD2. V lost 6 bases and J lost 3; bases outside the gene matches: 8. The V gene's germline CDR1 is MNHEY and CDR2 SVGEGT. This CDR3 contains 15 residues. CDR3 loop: CASRGLAGVVYEQYF. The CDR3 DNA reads TGTGCCAGCAGGGGTCTAGCGGGAGTTGTCTACGAGCAGTACTTC.

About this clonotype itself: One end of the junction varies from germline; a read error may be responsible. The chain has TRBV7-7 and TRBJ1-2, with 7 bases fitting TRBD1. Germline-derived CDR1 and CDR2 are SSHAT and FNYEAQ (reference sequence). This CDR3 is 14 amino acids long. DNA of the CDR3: TGTGCTAGCAGCTCGGGACAGCCGAGGGATGGCTACACCTTC. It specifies CASSSGQPRDGYTF. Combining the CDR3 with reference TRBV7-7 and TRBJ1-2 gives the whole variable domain GAGVSQSPRYKVTKRGQDVTLRCDPISSHATLYWYQQALGQGPEFLTYFNYEAQPDKSGLPSDRFSAERPEGSISTLTIQRTEQRDSAMYRCASSSGQPRDGYTFGSGTRLTVV.

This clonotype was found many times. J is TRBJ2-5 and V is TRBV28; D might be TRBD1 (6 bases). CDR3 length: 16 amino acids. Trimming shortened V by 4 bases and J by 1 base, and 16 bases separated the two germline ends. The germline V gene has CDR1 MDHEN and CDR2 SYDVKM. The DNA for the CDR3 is TGTGCCAGCAGTTCGTCCTTACAGGGCGGCCAAGAGACCCAGTACTTC. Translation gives CASSSSLQGGQETQYF.

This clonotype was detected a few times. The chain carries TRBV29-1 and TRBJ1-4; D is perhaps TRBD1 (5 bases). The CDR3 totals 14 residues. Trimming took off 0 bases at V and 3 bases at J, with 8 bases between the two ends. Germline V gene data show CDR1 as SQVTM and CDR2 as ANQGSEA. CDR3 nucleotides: TGCAGCGTTGAAGACAGGGAGTCTAATGAAAAACTGTTTTTT. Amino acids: CSVEDRESNEKLFF.